A selection of T cell receptor beta chains follows, all from one sample in a study of blood T cells in healthy people across ages. TCRdb recomputed calls from the 5' RACE reads with MiXCR, one row per CDR3 protein. The data contain more than 900,000 distinct CDR3 sequences, 20% to 25% of them seen just once; the ten biggest clones take up approximately 0.7%. These data are also associated with another study on T cells of mothers and their children.

The specimen was blood. The receptors here all came from a girl aged 2-10 years in good health. Both conserved end residues are part of each CDR3. D genes are given only for firm matches. The size field is filled for only some rows; it gives once, few, many or a size class.

.,TRBV20-1,TRBJ2-4,.,CSFNRMVQNIQYF,TGCAGTTTTAACAGGATGGTCCAAAACATTCAGTACTTC
few,TRBV29-1,TRBJ2-7,.,CSFQGSEQYF,TGCAGCTTCCAGGGTAGCGAGCAGTACTTC
few,TRBV4-3,TRBJ2-2,.,CASSQEAGVLTGELFF,TGCGCCAGCAGCCAAGAAGCGGGCGTGCTCACCGGGGAGCTGTTTTTT
few,TRBV10-2,TRBJ1-2,.,CASSEVGNYGCTF,TGCGCCAGCAGTGAGGTCGGAAACTATGGCTGCACCTTC
.,TRBV28,TRBJ2-3,.,CASSLAGAGLSDTQYF,TGTGCCAGCAGTTTAGCCGGGGCAGGGTTATCTGATACGCAGTATTTT
few,TRBV14,TRBJ2-7,.,CASSQGMLHEQYF,TGTGCCAGCAGCCAAGGGATGCTCCACGAGCAGTACTTC
.,TRBV7-2,TRBJ1-6,.,CASSIGNVYNSPLHF,TGTGCCAGCAGTATAGGGAACGTCTATAATTCACCCCTCCACTTT
.,TRBV29-1,TRBJ1-3,.,CSVGSGSGNTIYF,TGCAGCGTTGGGTCCGGTTCTGGAAACACCATATATTTT
.,TRBV20-1,TRBJ2-3,.,CSAISGSSHTQYF,TGCAGTGCTATATCGGGGAGCTCCCATACGCAGTATTTT
few,TRBV7-8,TRBJ2-1,TRBD2,CASSSTSGGAYEQFF,TGTGCCAGCAGCTCGACTAGCGGGGGGGCCTATGAGCAGTTCTTC
.,TRBV20-1,TRBJ2-1,TRBD2,CSARGTSGGYNEQFF,TGCAGTGCTAGAGGTACTAGCGGGGGGTACAATGAGCAGTTCTTC
.,TRBV5-1,TRBJ2-7,.,CASSLGQARVEQYF,TGCGCCAGCAGCTTGGGACAGGCGCGAGTGGAGCAGTACTTC
few,TRBV12-3/TRBV12-4,TRBJ1-1,.,CASSLSGAYTEAFF,TGTGCCAGCAGTTTATCGGGAGCCTACACTGAAGCTTTCTTT
few,TRBV6-6,TRBJ2-5,.,CASSWGRQDGETQYF,TGTGCCAGCAGTTGGGGAAGACAGGATGGCGAGACCCAGTACTTC
few,TRBV3-1,TRBJ1-4,.,CASSQEVYEKLFF,TGTGCCAGCAGCCAAGAGGTATACGAAAAACTGTTTTTT
few,TRBV3-1,TRBJ2-7,.,CASSHLGKWEVFHEQYF,TGTGCCAGCAGCCACCTGGGAAAGTGGGAGGTGTTCCACGAGCAGTACTTC
.,TRBV11-2,TRBJ2-3,.,CASSPTVLKRTPTDTQYF,TGTGCCAGCAGCCCGACAGTTTTAAAGCGGACCCCCACAGATACGCAGTATTTT
.,TRBV29-1,TRBJ2-1,.,CSLSSYNEQFF,TGCAGTTTGAGCTCCTACAATGAGCAGTTCTTC
.,TRBV2,TRBJ2-7,TRBD1,CASDRTGGNYEQYF,TGTGCCAGTGATCGGACAGGGGGCAACTACGAGCAGTACTTC
few,TRBV5-1,TRBJ2-5,.,CASSLDSSTLGKTQYF,TGCGCCAGCAGCTTGGATAGCAGCACCCTCGGGAAGACCCAGTACTTC
.,TRBV28,TRBJ1-1,.,CASIPNWGGTEAFF,TGTGCCAGCATCCCTAACTGGGGTGGCACTGAAGCTTTCTTT
.,TRBV6-2/TRBV6-3,TRBJ1-5,.,CASSLRFNQPQHF,TGTGCCAGCAGTCTCCGATTTAATCAGCCCCAGCATTTT
.,TRBV4-2,TRBJ2-1,.,CASSLPDYPANNEQFF,TGTGCCAGCAGCCTTCCGGACTATCCGGCTAACAATGAGCAGTTCTTC
few,TRBV7-9,TRBJ2-1,.,CASSFPGPSPYNEQFF,TGTGCCAGCAGCTTTCCGGGACCATCACCCTACAATGAGCAGTTCTTC
few,TRBV12-3/TRBV12-4,TRBJ2-1,.,CASSLIVDEQFF,TGTGCCAGCAGTTTAATCGTGGATGAGCAGTTCTTC
.,TRBV7-9,TRBJ1-2,.,CASSSNLALGTGYTF,TGTGCCAGCAGCTCCAATCTTGCCCTCGGGACTGGCTACACCTTC
few,TRBV6-4,TRBJ2-1,TRBD2,CASSETSLGEQFF,TGTGCCAGCAGTGAGACTAGCCTTGGTGAGCAGTTCTTC
.,TRBV12-3/TRBV12-4,TRBJ1-5,.,CASSLRGAPAQHF,TGTGCCAGCAGTTTGCGAGGGGCTCCAGCCCAGCATTTT